The 8 T cell receptor beta chains in this list originate from one sample, sequenced in a study of blood T cell repertoires in COVID-19. Repertoires were generated with immunoSEQ multiplex PCR, while TCRdb's copy carries only in-frame clones and drops some. This sample has approximately 110,000 clones; around four fifths occur once, and the top ten carry 18%. Sequenced sample: peripheral blood. These receptors were obtained from a woman aged 60-75 years with acute or convalescent COVID-19.

This clone was recorded once. The chain joins TRBV6-6 to TRBJ1-5; 7 bases line up with TRBD1. J lost 6 bases, V lost 0 bases, and 8 bases had no gene match. This CDR3 is built from 16 residues. Germline CDR1 MNHNY, CDR2 SVGAGI (reference sequence). CDR3 nucleotides: TGTGCCAGCAGTTACTCGTCGGGACAGTCGGGTCAGCCCCAGCATTTT. Encoded protein: CASSYSSGQSGQPQHF.

The gene calls are TRBV21-1 and TRBJ1-4; the D call in the table, TRBD1, was not verified against the DNA. TRBV21-1 is given as a pseudogene. The CDR3 is made up of 9 amino acids. This CDR3 reads CANGQDLFF. CDR3 nucleotides: TGTGCCAACGGACAGGACCTGTTTTTT.

V usage is TRBV27 and J usage is TRBJ1-4; the match to TRBD1 covers 8 bases. Trimming cost V 5 bases and J 14 bases; bases outside gene matches: 7. The CDR3 length is 12 residues. Germline values: CDR1 MNHEY, CDR2 SMNVEV (reference sequence). Written as DNA, the CDR3 is TGTGCCAGCAGTGAGACAGGGGATAGGCTGTTTTTT. It translates to CASSETGDRLFF.

Here the CDR3 reads CAASCPRAEKLFF. CDR3 nucleotide sequence: TGTGCTGCCTCGTGCCCGCGTGCCGAAAAACTGTTTTTT. This chain uses TRBV12-5 with TRBJ1-4; D remains ambiguous. Germline V CDR1 and CDR2: LGHNT, FRNRAP. The CDR3 runs 13 residues. The V gene lost 11 bases and the J gene lost 8 bases, with 18 bases spanning the gap.

The rearrangement uses TRBV5-1 and TRBJ1-1; perhaps TRBD1 as D (6 bases). Germline loops: CDR1 SGHRS, CDR2 YFSETQ. Deletions cut 4 bases from V and 1 base from J, with 11 bases between. The CDR3 is 14 amino acids. The CDR3 is CASSTGQTNTEAFF. The CDR3 nucleotides read TGCGCCAGCAGCACCGGACAGACGAACACTGAAGCTTTCTTT.

The CDR3 DNA follows: TGTGCCAGCAGCCGGACAGGGCCGGGTCAGCCCCAGCATTTT. Translation gives CASSRTGPGQPQHF. This rearrangement joins TRBV25-1 to TRBJ1-5, with 8 bases matching TRBD1. The CDR3 contains 14 residues. V gave up 6 bases and J gave up 6 bases; unmatched junction bases: 7. Germline CDR1 MGHDK, CDR2 SYGVNS.

In its sample, this clone was seen a few times. This chain uses TRBV24-1 with TRBJ1-3; no reliable D call. The CDR3 totals 13 residues. V was cut by 1 base and J by 7 bases, with 7 bases left in between. In germline, CDR1 is KGHDR, CDR2 SFDVKD. This chain's CDR3 is CATSDFPSNTIYF. The CDR3, as DNA: TGTGCCACCAGTGATTTCCCCTCGAACACCATATATTTT.

V usage is TRBV9 and J usage is TRBJ2-5; the match to TRBD2 covers 9 bases. With 0 bases clipped from V and 7 bases from J, the junction kept 4 bases outside the gene matches. The length of the CDR3 is 14 residues. In germline, CDR1 is SGDLS, CDR2 YYNGEE. This chain's CDR3 is CASSVAGSGRTQYF. The CDR3 DNA is TGTGCCAGCAGCGTAGCAGGTAGCGGGAGGACCCAGTACTTC.